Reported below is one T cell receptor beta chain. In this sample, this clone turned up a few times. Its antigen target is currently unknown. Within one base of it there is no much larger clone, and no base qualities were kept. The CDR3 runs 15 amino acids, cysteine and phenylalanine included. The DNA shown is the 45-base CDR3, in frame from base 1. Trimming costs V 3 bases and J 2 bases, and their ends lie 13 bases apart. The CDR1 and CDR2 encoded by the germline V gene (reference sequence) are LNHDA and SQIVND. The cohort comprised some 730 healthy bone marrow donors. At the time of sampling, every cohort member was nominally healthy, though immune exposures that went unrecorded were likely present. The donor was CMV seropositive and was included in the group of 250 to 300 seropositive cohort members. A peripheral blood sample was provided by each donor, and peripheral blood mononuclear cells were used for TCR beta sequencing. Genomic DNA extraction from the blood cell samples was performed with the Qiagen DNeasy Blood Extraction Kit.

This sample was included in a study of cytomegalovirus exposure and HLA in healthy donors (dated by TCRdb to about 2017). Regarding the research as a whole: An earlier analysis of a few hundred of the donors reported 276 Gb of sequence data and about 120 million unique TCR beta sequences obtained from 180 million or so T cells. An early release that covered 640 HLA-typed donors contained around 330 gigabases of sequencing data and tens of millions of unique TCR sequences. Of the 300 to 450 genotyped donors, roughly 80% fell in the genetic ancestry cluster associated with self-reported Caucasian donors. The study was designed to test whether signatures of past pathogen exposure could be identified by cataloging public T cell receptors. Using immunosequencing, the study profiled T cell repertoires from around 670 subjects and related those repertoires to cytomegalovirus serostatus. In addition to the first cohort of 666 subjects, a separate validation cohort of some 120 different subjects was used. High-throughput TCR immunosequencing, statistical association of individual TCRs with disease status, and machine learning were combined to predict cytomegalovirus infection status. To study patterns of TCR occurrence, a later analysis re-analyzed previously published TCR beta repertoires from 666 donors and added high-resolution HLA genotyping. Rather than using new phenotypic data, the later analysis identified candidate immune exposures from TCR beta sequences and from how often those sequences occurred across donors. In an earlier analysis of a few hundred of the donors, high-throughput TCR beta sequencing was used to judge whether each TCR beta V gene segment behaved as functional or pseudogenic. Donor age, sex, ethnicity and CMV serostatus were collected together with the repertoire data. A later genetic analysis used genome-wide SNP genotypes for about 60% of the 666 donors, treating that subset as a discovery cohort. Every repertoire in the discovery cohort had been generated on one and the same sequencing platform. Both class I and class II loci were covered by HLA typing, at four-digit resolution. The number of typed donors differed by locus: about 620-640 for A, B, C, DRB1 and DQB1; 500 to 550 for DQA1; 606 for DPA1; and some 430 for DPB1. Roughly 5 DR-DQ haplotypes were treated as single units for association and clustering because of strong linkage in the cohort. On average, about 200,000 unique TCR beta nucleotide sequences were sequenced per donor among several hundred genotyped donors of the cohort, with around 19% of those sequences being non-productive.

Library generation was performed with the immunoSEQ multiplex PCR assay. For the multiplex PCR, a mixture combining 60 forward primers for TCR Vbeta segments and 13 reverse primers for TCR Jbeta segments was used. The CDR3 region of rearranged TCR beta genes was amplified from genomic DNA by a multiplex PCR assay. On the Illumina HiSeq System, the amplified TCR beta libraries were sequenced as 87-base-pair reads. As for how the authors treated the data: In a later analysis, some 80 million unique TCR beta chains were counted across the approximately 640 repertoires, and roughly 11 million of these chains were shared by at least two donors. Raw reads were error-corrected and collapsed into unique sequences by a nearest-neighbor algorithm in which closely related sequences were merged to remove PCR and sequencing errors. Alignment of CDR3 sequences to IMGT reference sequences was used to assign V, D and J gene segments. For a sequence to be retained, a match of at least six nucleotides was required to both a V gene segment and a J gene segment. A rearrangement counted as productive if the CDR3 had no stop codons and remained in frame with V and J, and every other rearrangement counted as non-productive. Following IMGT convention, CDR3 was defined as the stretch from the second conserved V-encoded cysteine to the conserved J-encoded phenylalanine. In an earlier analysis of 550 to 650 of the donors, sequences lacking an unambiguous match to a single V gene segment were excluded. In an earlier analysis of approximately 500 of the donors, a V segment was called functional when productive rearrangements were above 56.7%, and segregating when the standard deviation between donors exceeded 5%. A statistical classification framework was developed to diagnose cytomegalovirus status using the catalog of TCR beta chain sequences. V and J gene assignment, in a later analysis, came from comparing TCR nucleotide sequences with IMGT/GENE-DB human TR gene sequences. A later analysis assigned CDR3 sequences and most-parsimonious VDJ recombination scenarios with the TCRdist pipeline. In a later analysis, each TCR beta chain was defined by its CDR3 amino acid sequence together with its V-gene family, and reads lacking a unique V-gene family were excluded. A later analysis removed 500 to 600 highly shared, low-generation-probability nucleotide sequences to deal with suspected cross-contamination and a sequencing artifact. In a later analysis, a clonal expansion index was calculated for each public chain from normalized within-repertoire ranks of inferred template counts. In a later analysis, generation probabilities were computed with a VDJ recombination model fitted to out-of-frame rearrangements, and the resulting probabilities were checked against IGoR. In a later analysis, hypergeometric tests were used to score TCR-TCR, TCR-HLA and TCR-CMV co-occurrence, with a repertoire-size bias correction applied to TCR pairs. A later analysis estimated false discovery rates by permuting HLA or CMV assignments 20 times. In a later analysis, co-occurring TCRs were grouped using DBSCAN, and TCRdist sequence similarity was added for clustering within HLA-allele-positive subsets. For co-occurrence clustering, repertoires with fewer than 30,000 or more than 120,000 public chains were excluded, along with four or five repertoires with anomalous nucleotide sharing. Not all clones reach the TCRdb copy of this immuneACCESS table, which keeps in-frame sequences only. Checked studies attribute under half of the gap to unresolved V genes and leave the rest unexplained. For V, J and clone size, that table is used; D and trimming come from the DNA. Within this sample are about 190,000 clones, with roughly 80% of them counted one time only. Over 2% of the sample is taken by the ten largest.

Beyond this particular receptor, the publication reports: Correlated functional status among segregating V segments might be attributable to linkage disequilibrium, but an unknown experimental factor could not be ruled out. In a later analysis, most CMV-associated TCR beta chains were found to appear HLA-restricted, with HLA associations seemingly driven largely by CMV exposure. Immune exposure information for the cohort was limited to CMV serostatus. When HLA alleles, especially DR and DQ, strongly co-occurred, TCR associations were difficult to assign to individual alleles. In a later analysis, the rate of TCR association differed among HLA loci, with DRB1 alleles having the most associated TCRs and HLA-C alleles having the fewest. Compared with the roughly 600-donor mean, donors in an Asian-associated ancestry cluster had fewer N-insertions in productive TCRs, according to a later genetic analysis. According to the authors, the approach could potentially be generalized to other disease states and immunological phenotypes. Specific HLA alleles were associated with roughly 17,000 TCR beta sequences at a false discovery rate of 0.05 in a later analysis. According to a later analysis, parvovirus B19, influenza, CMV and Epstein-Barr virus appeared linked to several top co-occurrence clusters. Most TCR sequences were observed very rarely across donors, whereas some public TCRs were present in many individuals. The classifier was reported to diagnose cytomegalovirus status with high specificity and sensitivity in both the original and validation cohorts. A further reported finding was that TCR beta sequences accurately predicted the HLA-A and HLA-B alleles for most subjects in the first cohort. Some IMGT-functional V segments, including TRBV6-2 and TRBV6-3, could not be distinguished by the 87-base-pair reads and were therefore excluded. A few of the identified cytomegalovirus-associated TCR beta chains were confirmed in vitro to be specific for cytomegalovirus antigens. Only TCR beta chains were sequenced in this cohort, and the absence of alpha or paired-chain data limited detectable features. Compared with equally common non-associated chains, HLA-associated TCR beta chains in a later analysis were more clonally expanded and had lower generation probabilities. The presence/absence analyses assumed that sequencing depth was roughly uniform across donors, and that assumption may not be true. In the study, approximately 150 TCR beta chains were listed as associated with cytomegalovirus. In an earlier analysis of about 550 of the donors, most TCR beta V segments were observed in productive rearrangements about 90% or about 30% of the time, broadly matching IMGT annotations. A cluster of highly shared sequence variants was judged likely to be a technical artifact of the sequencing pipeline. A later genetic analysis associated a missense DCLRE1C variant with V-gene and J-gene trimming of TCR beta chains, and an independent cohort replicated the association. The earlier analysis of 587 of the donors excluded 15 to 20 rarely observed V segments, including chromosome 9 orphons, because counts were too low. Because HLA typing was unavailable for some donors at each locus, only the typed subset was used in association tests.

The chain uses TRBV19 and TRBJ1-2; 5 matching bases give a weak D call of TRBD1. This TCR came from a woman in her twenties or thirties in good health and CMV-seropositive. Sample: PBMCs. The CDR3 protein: CASSIVGGANYGYTF. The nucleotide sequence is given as TGTGCCAGTAGTATCGTTGGAGGGGCAAACTATGGCTACACCTTC. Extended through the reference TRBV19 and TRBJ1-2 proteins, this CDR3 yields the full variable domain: DGGITQSPKYLFRKEGQNVTLSCEQNLNHDAMYWYRQDPGQGLRLIYYSQIVNDFQKGDIAEGYSVSREKKESFPLTVTSAQKNPTAFYLCASSIVGGANYGYTFGSGTRLTVV.